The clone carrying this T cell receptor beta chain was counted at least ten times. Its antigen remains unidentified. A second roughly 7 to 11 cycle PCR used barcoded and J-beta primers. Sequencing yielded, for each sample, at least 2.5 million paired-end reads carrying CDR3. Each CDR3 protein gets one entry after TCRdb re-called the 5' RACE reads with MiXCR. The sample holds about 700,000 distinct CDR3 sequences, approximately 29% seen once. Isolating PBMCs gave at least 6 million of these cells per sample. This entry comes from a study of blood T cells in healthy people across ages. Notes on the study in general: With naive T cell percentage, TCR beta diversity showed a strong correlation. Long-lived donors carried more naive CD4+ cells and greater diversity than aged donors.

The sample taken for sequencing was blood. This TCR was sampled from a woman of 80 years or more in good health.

CDR3 sequence reads: CASSYWEGVGQFF. The CDR3 DNA is TGTGCCAGCAGTTATTGGGAGGGCGTGGGGCAGTTCTTC. The rearrangement joins TRBV6-5 to TRBJ2-1; 7 bases align to TRBD2. The CDR3 is 13 residues long. The trim removed 3 bases at V and 12 bases at J, leaving 8 bases unmatched. The germline V gene encodes CDR1 MNHEY and CDR2 SVGAGI.